The 11 T cell receptor beta chains listed next were all sequenced from one sample in a study of T cell repertoires in ileal Crohn's disease. Measured with immunoSEQ multiplex PCR; TCRdb has only the in-frame clones, and not every one. In the table there are roughly 2,400 clones, roughly 77% of which are singletons. Sequencing was performed on ileal tissue. These receptors all stem from an adult with Crohn's disease.

V usage is TRBV6-6 and J usage is TRBJ2-1; the match to TRBD2 covers 8 bases. The CDR3 covers 14 residues. Germline V gene lookup returns CDR1 MNHNY and CDR2 SVGAGI (reference sequence). The J segment lost 4 bases and the V segment lost 8 bases, leaving 7 bases of the junction unmatched. For the CDR3, the DNA is TGTGCCAGCGGCCGCGGGGGGTTATACAATGAGCAGTTCTTC. Protein product: CASGRGGLYNEQFF.

The V and J genes are TRBV19 and TRBJ2-7; D uncertain. CDR1 is LNHDA and CDR2 is SQIVND in the germline V gene (reference sequence). The V end was cut by 3 bases, the J end by 4 bases, with 19 bases between. The CDR3 spans 16 residues. The CDR3 reads CASSIFLNRVRYEQYF. CDR3 nucleotide sequence: TGTGCCAGTAGTATCTTTCTAAACCGGGTCCGGTACGAGCAGTACTTC.

CDR3 region: CASRDTGGHQPQHF. In DNA form, the CDR3 reads TGTGCCAGCAGGGATACAGGGGGGCATCAGCCCCAGCATTTT. The chain employs TRBV2 and TRBJ1-5; 8 nucleotides line up with TRBD1. V lost 6 bases to trimming and J lost 5 bases; unmatched junction nucleotides: 6. The CDR3 totals 14 residues. Germline V gene lookup returns CDR1 SNHLY and CDR2 FYNNEI.

J is TRBJ2-3 and V is TRBV7-2; possibly TRBD2 for D (6 bases). This CDR3 has 16 amino acids. The germline gives CDR1 SGHTA, CDR2 FQGNSA. V was pared by 1 base and J by 2 bases, with 13 bases between. The CDR3, as DNA: TGTGCCAGCAGCTTAGTCCCAGCGGGTAACACAGATACGCAGTATTTT. The encoded protein is CASSLVPAGNTDTQYF.

The chain has TRBV7-2 and TRBJ1-1, with 10 bases aligning to TRBD1. This CDR3 is 13 amino acids long. CDR1 is SGHTA and CDR2 is FQGNSA in the germline V gene. V lost 5 bases, J lost 6 bases, and 3 bases stayed unmatched. The CDR3, as DNA: TGTGCCAGCAGCCGGGACAGGGGCGCTGAAGCTTTCTTT. Translated: CASSRDRGAEAFF.

This chain uses TRBV4-1 with TRBJ2-3; 10 nucleotides align to TRBD2. The CDR3 runs to 16 residues. Germline trimming cut 7 bases from V and 4 bases from J; bases unmatched to any gene: 11. Germline assignment: CDR1 MGHRA and CDR2 YSYEKL. The CDR3: CASTPEASGGADTQYF. The CDR3 nucleotides read TGCGCCAGCACCCCGGAGGCTAGCGGGGGCGCAGATACGCAGTATTTT.

The V gene is TRBV5-4, the J gene TRBJ2-1, with 11 bases identical to TRBD2. The CDR3 runs to 15 residues. The germline V gene has CDR1 SGHNT and CDR2 YYREEE (reference sequence). Losses at the gene ends were 4 bases for V and 8 bases for J; bases not matched to a gene: 8. DNA for the CDR3: TGTGCCAGCAGCACAACTAGCGGGAGTTACGATGAGCAGTTCTTC. Protein: CASSTTSGSYDEQFF. The full variable domain, in which reference TRBV5-4 and TRBJ2-1 provide the parts outside the CDR3, is ETGVTQSPTHLIKTRGQQVTLRCSSQSGHNTVSWYQQALGQGPQFIFQYYREEENGRGNFPPRFSGLQFPNYSSELNVNALELDDSALYLCASSTTSGSYDEQFFGPGTRLTVL.

This chain connects TRBV19 to TRBJ2-1; the D gene is possibly TRBD2 (6 bases). V dropped 5 bases and J dropped 13 bases, with 24 bases sitting between them. CDR3 length: 15 amino acids. The germline V gene has CDR1 LNHDA and CDR2 SQIVND (reference sequence). CDR3 DNA: TGTGCCAGTAGTCCCCGGGAGTCGAATTCGTTCAGCCAGTTCTTC. Its protein is CASSPRESNSFSQFF.

CDR3 protein: CASVAGGRQETQYF. DNA of the CDR3: TGTGCCAGCGTTGCCGGAGGGCGACAAGAGACCCAGTACTTC. V is TRBV11-3 and J is TRBJ2-5, with TRBD2 as a possible D gene (6 bases). The V and J ends lost 8 bases and 2 bases respectively, with 15 bases between them. This CDR3 contains 14 residues. The germline CDR1 and CDR2 sequences are SGHNT and YENEEA. Combining the CDR3 with reference TRBV11-3 and TRBJ2-5 gives the whole variable domain EAGVVQSPRYKIIEKKQPVAFWCNPISGHNTLYWYLQNLGQGPELLIRYENEEAVDDSQLPKDRFSAERLKGVDSTLKIQPAELGDSAVYLCASVAGGRQETQYFGPGTRLLVL.

This clone was detected only a few times. V usage is TRBV19 and J usage is TRBJ2-3; 10 bases are a match to TRBD2. Looked up from germline, CDR1 is LNHDA and CDR2 is SQIVND (reference sequence). The CDR3 contains 14 residues. With V trimmed by 6 bases and J by 4 bases, 4 bases remained unmatched. CDR3 DNA: TGTGCCAGTAGACAGCGGGGGGGGGCAGATACGCAGTATTTT. Translation: CASRQRGGADTQYF.

V is TRBV7-2 and J is TRBJ2-5; D is perhaps TRBD2 (5 bases). The ends were cut back, 5 bases at V and 7 bases at J, with 14 bases in the middle. Germline assignment: CDR1 SGHTA and CDR2 FQGNSA. CDR3 length equals 13 residues. The CDR3: CASSPAAGGTQYF. The CDR3 DNA follows: TGTGCCAGCAGCCCGGCTGCGGGCGGGACCCAGTACTTC.